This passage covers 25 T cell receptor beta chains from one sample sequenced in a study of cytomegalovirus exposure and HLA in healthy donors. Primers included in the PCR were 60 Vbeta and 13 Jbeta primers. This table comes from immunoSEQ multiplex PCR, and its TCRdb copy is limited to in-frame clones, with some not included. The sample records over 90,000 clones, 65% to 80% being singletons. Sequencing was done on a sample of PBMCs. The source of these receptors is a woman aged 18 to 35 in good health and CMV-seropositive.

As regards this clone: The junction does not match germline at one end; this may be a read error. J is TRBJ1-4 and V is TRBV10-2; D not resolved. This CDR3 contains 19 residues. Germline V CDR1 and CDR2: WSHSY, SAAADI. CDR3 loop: CASSETPGEGAATSEKLFF. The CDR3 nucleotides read TGCGCCAGCAGTGAGACCCCAGGAGAGGGAGCAGCAACTAGTGAAAAACTGTTTTTT.

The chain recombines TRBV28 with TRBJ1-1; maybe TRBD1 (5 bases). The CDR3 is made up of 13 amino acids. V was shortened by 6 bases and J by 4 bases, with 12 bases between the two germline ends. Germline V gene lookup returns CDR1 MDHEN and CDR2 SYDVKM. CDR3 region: CASRIQGITEAFF. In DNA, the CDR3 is TGTGCCAGCAGGATCCAGGGCATCACTGAAGCTTTCTTT.

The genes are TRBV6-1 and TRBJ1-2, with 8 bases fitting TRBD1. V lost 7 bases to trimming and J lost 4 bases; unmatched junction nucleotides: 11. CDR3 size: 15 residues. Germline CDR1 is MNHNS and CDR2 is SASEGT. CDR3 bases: TGTGCCAGCATGACACAAACCGGGACAGGCTATGGCTACACCTTC. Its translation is CASMTQTGTGYGYTF.

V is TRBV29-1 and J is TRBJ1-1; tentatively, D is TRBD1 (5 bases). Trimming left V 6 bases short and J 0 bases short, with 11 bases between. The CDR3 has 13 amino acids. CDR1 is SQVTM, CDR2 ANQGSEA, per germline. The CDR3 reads CSVGRGMNTEAFF. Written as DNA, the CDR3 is TGCAGCGTGGGGCGTGGCATGAACACTGAAGCTTTCTTT. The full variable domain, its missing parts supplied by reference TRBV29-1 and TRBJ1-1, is SAVISQKPSRDICQRGTSLTIQCQVDSQVTMMFWYRQQPGQSLTLIATANQGSEATYESGFVIDKFPISRPNLTFSTLTVSNMSPEDSSIYLCSVGRGMNTEAFFGQGTRLTVV.

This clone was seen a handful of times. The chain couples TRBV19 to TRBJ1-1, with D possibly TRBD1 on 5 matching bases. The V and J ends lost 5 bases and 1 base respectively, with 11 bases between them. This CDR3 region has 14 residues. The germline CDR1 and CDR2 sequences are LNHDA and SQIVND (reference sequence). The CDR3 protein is CASSPGGANTEAFF. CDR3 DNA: TGTGCCAGTAGTCCCGGAGGGGCGAACACTGAAGCTTTCTTT.

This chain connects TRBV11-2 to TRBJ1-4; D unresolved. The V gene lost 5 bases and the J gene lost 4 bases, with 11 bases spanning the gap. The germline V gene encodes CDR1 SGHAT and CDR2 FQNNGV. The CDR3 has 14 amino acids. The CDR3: CASSPGIGNEKLFF. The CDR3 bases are TGTGCCAGCAGCCCCGGGATAGGTAATGAAAAACTGTTTTTT.

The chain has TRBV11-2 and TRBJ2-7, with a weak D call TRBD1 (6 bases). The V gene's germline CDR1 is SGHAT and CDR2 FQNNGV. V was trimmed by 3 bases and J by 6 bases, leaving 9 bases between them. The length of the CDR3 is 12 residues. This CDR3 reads CASSFSGAEQYF. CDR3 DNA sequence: TGTGCCAGCAGCTTTTCAGGGGCCGAGCAGTACTTC.

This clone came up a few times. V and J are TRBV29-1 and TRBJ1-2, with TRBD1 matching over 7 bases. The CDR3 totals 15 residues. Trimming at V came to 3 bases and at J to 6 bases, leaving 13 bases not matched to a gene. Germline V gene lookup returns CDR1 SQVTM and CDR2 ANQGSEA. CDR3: CSVEGGSAGQDGYTF. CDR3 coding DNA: TGCAGCGTTGAGGGCGGGTCGGCAGGACAGGATGGCTACACCTTC.

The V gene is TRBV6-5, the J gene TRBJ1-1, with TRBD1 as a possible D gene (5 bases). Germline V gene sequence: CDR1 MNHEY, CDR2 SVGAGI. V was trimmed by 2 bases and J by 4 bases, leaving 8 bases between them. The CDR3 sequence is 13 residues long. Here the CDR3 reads CASSYKGPTEAFF. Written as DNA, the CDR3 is TGTGCCAGCAGTTACAAGGGGCCCACTGAAGCTTTCTTT.

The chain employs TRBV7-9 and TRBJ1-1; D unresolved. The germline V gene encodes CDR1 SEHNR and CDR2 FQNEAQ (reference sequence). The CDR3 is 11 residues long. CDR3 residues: CAEAGNTEAFF. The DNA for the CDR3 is TGTGCAGAAGCAGGTAACACTGAAGCTTTCTTT.

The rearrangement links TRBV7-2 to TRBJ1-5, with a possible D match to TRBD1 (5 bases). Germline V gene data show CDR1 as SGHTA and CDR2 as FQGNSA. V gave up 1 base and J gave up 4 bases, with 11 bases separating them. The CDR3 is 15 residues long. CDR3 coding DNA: TGTGCCAGCAGCTTAGAAGGCAGGGTGAATCAGCCCCAGCATTTT. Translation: CASSLEGRVNQPQHF.

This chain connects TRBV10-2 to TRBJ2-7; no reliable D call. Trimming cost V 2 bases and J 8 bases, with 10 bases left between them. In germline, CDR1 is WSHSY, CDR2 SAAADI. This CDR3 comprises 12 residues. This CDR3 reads CASSEELAQQYF. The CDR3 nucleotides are TGCGCCAGCAGTGAGGAATTAGCTCAGCAGTACTTC.

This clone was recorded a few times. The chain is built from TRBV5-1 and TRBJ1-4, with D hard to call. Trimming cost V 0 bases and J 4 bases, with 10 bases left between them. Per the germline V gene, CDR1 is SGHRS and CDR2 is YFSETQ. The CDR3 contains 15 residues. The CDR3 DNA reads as TGCGCCAGCAGCTTGGACGGCAGCGTTAATGAAAAACTGTTTTTT. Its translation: CASSLDGSVNEKLFF.

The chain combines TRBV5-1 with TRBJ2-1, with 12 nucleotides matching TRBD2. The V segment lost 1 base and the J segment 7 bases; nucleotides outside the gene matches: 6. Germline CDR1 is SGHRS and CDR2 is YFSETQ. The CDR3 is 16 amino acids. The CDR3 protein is CASSLTLAGGGNEQFF. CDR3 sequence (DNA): TGCGCCAGCAGCTTGACACTAGCGGGGGGAGGGAATGAGCAGTTCTTC.

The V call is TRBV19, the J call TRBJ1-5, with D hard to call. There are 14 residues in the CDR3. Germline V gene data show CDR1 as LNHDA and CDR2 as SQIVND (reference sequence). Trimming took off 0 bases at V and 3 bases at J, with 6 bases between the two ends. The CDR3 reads CASSIDQVNQPQHF. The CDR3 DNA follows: TGTGCCAGTAGTATAGACCAGGTCAATCAGCCCCAGCATTTT.

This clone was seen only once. DNA of the CDR3: TGTGCCAGCAGCTTAGAGACAGGGAACAACGAGCAGTACTTC. Its translation is CASSLETGNNEQYF. V gene TRBV7-8 combines with J gene TRBJ2-7, with 7 bases lining up with TRBD1. V lost 1 base and J lost 5; bases outside the gene matches: 5. CDR3 length: 14 residues. The germline V gene has CDR1 SGHVS and CDR2 FQNEAQ.

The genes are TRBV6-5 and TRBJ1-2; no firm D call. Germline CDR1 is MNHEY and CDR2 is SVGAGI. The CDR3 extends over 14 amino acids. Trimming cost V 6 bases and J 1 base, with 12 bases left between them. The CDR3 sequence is CASSLVQDNYGYTF. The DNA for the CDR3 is TGTGCCAGCAGCCTAGTACAAGATAACTATGGCTACACCTTC.

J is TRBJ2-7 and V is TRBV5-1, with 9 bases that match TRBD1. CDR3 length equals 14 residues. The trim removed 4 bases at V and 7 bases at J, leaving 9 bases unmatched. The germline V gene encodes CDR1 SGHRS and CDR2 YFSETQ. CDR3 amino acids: CASSIQGAGGEQYF. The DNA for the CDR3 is TGCGCCAGCAGCATACAGGGGGCCGGTGGTGAGCAGTACTTC.

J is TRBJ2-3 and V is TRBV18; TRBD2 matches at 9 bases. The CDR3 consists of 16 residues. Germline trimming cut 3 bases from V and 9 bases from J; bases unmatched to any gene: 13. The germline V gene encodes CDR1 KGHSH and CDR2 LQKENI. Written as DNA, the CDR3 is TGTGCCAGCTCACCTACCACCCGTCTAGCGGGGACGACGCAGTATTTT. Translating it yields CASSPTTRLAGTTQYF. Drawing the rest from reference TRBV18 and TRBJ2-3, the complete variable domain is NAGVMQNPRHLVRRRGQEARLRCSPMKGHSHVYWYRQLPEEGLKFMVYLQKENIIDESGMPKERFSAEFPKEGPSILRIQQVVRGDSAAYFCASSPTTRLAGTTQYFGPGTRLTVL.

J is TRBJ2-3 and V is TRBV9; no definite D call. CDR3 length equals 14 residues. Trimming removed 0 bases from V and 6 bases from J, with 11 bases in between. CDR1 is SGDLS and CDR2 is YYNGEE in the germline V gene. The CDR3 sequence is CASSVGADLDTQYF. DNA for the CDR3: TGTGCCAGCAGCGTAGGTGCGGATCTGGATACGCAGTATTTT.

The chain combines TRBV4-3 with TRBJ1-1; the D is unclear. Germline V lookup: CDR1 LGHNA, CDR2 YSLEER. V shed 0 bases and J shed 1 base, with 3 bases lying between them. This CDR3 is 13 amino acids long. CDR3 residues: CASSQDRNTEAFF. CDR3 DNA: TGCGCCAGCAGCCAAGACAGGAACACTGAAGCTTTCTTT.

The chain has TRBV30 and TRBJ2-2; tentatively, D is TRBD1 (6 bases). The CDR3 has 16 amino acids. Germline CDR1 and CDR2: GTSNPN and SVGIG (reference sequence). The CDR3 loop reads CVSDSMGASGTGELFF. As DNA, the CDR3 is TGTGTCTCAGACTCTATGGGGGCATCGGGCACCGGGGAGCTGTTTTTT.

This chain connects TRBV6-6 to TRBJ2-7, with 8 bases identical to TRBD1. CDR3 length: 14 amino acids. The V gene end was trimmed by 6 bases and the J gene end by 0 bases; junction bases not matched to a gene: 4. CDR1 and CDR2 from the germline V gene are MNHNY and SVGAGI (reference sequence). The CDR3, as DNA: TGTGCCAGCAGAGAACAGGGGGTCTCCTACGAGCAGTACTTC. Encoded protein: CASREQGVSYEQYF.

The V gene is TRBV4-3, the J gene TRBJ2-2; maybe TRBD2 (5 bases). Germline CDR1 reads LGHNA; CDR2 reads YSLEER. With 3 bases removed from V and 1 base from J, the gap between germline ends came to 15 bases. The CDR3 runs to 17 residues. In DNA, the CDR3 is TGCGCCAGCAGCCAGGACCGGGGTAGCAGGAACACCGGGGAGCTGTTTTTT. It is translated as CASSQDRGSRNTGELFF.

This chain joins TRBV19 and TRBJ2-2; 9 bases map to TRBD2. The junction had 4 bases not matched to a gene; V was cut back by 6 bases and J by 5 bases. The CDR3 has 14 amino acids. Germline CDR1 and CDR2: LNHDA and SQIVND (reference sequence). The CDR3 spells CASSLSGRTGELFF. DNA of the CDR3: TGTGCCAGTAGCCTTAGCGGGAGAACCGGGGAGCTGTTTTTT.